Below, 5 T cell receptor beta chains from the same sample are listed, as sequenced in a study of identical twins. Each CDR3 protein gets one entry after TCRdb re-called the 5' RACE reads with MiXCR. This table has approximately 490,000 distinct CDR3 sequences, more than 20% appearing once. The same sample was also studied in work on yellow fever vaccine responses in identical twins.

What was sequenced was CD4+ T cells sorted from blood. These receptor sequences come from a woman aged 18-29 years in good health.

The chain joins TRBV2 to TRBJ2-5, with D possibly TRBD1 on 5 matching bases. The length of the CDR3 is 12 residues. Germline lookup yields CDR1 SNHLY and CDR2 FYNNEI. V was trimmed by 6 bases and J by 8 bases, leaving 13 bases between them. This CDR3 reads CASRIQQETQYF. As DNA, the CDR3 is TGTGCCAGCAGAATTCAACAGGAAACCCAGTACTTC.

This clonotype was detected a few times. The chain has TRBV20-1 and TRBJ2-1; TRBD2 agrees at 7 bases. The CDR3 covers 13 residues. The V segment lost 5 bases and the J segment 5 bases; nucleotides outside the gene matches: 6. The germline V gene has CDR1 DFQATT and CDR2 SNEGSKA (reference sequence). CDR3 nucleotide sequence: TGCAGTGCTGATAGACTAGCTCACAATGAGCAGTTCTTC. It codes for CSADRLAHNEQFF.

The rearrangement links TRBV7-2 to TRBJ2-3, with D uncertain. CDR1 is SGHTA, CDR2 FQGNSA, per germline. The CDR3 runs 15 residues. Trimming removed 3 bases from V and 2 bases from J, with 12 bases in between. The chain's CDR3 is CASSFKAPYTDTQYF. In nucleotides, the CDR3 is TGTGCCAGCAGCTTCAAGGCCCCGTACACAGATACGCAGTATTTT.

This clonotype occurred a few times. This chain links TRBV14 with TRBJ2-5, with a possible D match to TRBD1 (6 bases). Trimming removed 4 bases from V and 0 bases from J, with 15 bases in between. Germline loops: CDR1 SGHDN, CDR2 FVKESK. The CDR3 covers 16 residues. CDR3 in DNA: TGTGCCAGCAGCCTTGCCAACAGGGAGCACCAAGAGACCCAGTACTTC. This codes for CASSLANREHQETQYF.

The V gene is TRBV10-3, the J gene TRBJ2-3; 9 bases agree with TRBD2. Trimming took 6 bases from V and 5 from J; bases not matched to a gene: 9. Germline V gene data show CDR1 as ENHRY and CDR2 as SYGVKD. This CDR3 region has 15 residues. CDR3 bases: TGTGCCATCAGGTATAGCGGGGGTGAGAAAGATACGCAGTATTTT. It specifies CAIRYSGGEKDTQYF.